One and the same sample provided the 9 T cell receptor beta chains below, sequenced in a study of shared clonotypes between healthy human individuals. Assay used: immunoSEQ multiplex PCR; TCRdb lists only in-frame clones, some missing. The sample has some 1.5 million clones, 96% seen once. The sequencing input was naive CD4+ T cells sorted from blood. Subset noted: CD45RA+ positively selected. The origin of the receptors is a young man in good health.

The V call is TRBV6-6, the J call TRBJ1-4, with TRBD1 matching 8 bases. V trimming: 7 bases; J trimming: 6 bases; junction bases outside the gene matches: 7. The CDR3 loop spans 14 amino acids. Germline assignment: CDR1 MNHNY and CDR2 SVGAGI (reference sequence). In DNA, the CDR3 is TGTGCCAGCAAATACAGGGGGTCAGATGAAAAACTGTTTTTT. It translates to CASKYRGSDEKLFF.

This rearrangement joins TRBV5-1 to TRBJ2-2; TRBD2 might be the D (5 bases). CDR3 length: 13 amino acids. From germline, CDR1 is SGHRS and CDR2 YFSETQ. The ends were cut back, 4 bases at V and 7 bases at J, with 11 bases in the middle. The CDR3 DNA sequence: TGCGCCAGCAGCGCGGACGGGAACGGGGAGCTGTTTTTT. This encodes CASSADGNGELFF.

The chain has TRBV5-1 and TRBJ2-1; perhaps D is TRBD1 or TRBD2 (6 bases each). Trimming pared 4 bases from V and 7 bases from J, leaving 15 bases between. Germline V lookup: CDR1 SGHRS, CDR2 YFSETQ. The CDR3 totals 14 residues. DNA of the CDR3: TGCGCCAGCAGCACGGGGGCTGCGGGGAATGAGCAGTTCTTC. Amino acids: CASSTGAAGNEQFF.

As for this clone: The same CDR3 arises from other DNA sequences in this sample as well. The CDR3, as DNA: TGTGCCAGCAGCTTCGGGGGGTCGTCCTACGAGCAGTACTTC. This gives the protein CASSFGGSSYEQYF. J is TRBJ2-7 and V is TRBV7-2; 7 bases line up with TRBD2. The V gene end was trimmed by 3 bases and the J gene end by 1 base; junction bases not matched to a gene: 3. Germline V gene data show CDR1 as SGHTA and CDR2 as FQGNSA. The CDR3 has 14 amino acids.

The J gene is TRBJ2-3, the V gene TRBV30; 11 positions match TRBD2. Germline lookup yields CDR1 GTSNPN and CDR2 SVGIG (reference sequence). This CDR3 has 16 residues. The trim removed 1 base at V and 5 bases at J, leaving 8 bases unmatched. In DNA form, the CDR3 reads TGTGCCTGGAGTGGAGTAGCGGGAGGGATTAGAGATACGCAGTATTTT. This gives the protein CAWSGVAGGIRDTQYF.

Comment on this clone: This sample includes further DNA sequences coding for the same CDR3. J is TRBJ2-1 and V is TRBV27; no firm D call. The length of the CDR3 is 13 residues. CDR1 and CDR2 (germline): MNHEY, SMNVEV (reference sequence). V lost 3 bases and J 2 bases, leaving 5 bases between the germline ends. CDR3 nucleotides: TGTGCCAGCAGTTTCCCCCCCTACAATGAGCAGTTCTTC. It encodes CASSFPPYNEQFF.

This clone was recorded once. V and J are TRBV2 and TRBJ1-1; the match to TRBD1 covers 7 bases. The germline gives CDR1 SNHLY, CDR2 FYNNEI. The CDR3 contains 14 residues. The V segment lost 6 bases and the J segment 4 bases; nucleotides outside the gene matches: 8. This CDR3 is CASRTTGSATEAFF. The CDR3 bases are TGTGCCAGCAGAACGACAGGGTCGGCCACTGAAGCTTTCTTT.

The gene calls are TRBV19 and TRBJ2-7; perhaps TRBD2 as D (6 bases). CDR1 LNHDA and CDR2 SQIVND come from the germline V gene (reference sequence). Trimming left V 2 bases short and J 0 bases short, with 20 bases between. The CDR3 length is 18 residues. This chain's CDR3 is CASSISATGGTFSYEQYF. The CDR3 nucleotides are TGTGCCAGTAGTATATCAGCGACCGGCGGGACCTTCTCCTACGAGCAGTACTTC.

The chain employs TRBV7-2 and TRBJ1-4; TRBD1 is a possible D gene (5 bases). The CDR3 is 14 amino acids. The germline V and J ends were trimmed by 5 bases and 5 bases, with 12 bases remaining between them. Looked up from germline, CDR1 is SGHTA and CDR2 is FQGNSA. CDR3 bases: TGTGCCAGCAGCCCCTGGGGGAGAAATGAAAAACTGTTTTTT. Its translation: CASSPWGRNEKLFF. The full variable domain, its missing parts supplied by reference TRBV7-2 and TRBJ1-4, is GAGVSQSPSNKVTEKGKDVELRCDPISGHTALYWYRQSLGQGLEFLIYFQGNSAPDKSGLPSDRFSAERTGGSVSTLTIQRTQQEDSAVYLCASSPWGRNEKLFFGSGTQLSVL.